The 28 T cell receptor beta chains given below trace back to one sample, sequenced in a study of spatial heterogeneity in lung cancer. Study-wide findings and caveats: Counts of expanded alpha and beta TCRs within tumors tracked the tumor nonsynonymous mutation count.

Time point: sample taken at primary tumor resection. Their cognate antigens are unknown. Using its own MiXCR run on the 5' RACE reads, TCRdb lists one record per CDR3 protein. This table has 20,000 to 30,000 distinct CDR3 sequences, about 9.3% appearing once. This sample comprised lung tumor tissue, obtained at surgery. The receptor set was obtained from a male donor with early-stage non-small cell lung cancer.

In DNA form, the CDR3 reads TGTGCCACCAGCAGAGGATTAGCGAACCAAGAGACCCAGTACTTC. Protein product: CATSRGLANQETQYF. V gene TRBV15 combines with J gene TRBJ2-5; D possibly corresponds to TRBD2 (5 bases). The CDR3 is 15 amino acids. In germline, CDR1 is LNHNV, CDR2 YYDKDF (reference sequence). Trimming left V 1 base short and J 0 bases short, with 9 bases between.

This clonotype has a count of ten or more. This rearrangement joins TRBV27 to TRBJ2-1; 9 bases map to TRBD2. Germline CDR1 MNHEY, CDR2 SMNVEV (reference sequence). The V gene end was trimmed by 6 bases and the J gene end by 15 bases; junction bases not matched to a gene: 12. This CDR3 region has 13 residues. The CDR3 nucleotides read TGTGCCAGCAGCCCGGTAGCGGGGGCCCGGGGGTTCTTC. Protein product: CASSPVAGARGFF.

In its sample, this clonotype was seen many times. V usage is TRBV29-1 and J usage is TRBJ1-1; 7 bases match TRBD1. Trimming at V came to 5 bases and at J to 4 bases, leaving 7 bases not matched to a gene. Germline CDR1 reads SQVTM; CDR2 reads ANQGSEA. This CDR3 is 13 amino acids long. The CDR3 bases are TGCAGCGTTTCTAGGGGGCGAATCACTGAAGCTTTCTTT. This encodes CSVSRGRITEAFF.

Ten or more counts support this clonotype. This chain uses TRBV7-4 with TRBJ1-5; D gene ambiguous. The CDR3 has 13 residues. V was pared by 6 bases and J by 4 bases, with 10 bases between. Per germline, CDR1 SGHVT and CDR2 SQSDAQ. The CDR3 sequence is CASRKGDNQPQHF. The CDR3 DNA reads as TGTGCCAGCAGGAAAGGTGATAATCAGCCCCAGCATTTT.

This clonotype was observed many times. The V and J genes are TRBV20-1 and TRBJ1-1; TRBD1 might be the D (5 bases). The V end lost 6 bases, the J end lost 1 base, and 9 bases lay between the germline ends. The germline V gene encodes CDR1 DFQATT and CDR2 SNEGSKA (reference sequence). This CDR3 spans 12 amino acids. The CDR3 spells CSARDPNTEAFF. CDR3 DNA sequence: TGCAGTGCGAGGGACCCGAACACTGAAGCTTTCTTT.

This clonotype was detected a few times. This chain connects TRBV7-9 to TRBJ1-6; D possibly corresponds to TRBD1 (6 bases). Between the trimmed V and J ends, which lost 5 bases and 4 bases, there was a span of 9 bases. The germline CDR1 and CDR2 sequences are SEHNR and FQNEAQ (reference sequence). The CDR3 runs to 14 residues. The CDR3: CASSRDTYNSPLHF. The DNA of the CDR3 is TGTGCCAGCAGCCGGGACACATATAATTCACCCCTCCACTTT.

This clonotype appeared a few times. The chain links TRBV20-1 to TRBJ2-7; D uncertain. CDR1 is DFQATT and CDR2 is SNEGSKA in the germline V gene (reference sequence). The CDR3 spans 11 residues. V shed 2 bases and J shed 10 bases, with 12 bases lying between them. The DNA for the CDR3 is TGCAGTGCTAGATTCGATAGATTACAGTACTTC. Protein sequence: CSARFDRLQYF.

This clonotype has a handful of counts. The chain combines TRBV5-6 with TRBJ2-7; TRBD1 aligns across 7 bases. CDR1 and CDR2 from the germline V gene are SGHDT and YYEEEE. The CDR3 totals 14 residues. V dropped 4 bases and J dropped 2; count of bases not matched to a gene: 6. CDR3 residues: CASSRGQQPYEQYF. The DNA of the CDR3 is TGTGCCAGCAGCAGGGGACAGCAGCCCTACGAGCAGTACTTC. The whole variable domain, filled in from reference TRBV5-6 and TRBJ2-7, reads DAGVTQSPTHLIKTRGQQVTLRCSPKSGHDTVSWYQQALGQGPQFIFQYYEEEERQRGNFPDRFSGHQFPNYSSELNVNALLLGDSALYLCASSRGQQPYEQYFGPGTRLTVT.

In its sample, this clonotype is medium-sized. The CDR3 loop is CASRSDLLSSGFTGELFF. CDR3 bases: TGTGCCAGCAGGTCGGATCTTTTAAGTAGCGGGTTCACCGGGGAGCTGTTTTTT. This sequence joins TRBV28 and TRBJ2-2; 7 bases fit TRBD2. Unmatched junction bases numbered 17, after V lost 6 bases and J lost 4 bases. Germline V gene lookup returns CDR1 MDHEN and CDR2 SYDVKM. The CDR3 runs 18 residues.

This clonotype was observed at least ten times. The chain carries TRBV24-1 and TRBJ2-2; 13 nucleotides match TRBD2. This CDR3 has 16 amino acids. Germline CDR1 and CDR2: KGHDR and SFDVKD. V was pared by 3 bases and J by 3 bases, with 0 bases of the junction left unmatched. CDR3 in amino acids: CATSDGLAGDTGELFF. CDR3 DNA sequence: TGTGCCACCAGTGATGGACTAGCGGGAGACACCGGGGAGCTGTTTTTT.

This clonotype is medium-sized (0.01 to 0.1%). The genes are TRBV12-3 or TRBV12-4 and TRBJ2-1; D uncertain. Trimming left V 8 bases short and J 3 bases short, with 2 bases between. The CDR3 length is 10 residues. CDR3 coding DNA: TGTGCCAGCGGCTACAATGAGCAGTTCTTC. Protein product: CASGYNEQFF.

The chain employs TRBV20-1 and TRBJ2-7; the D gene is possibly TRBD2 (6 bases). The ends were cut back, 1 base at V and 2 bases at J, with 15 bases in the middle. The CDR3 totals 15 residues. Germline CDR1 DFQATT, CDR2 SNEGSKA (reference sequence). CDR3 loop: CSARVGLTSTYEQYF. The CDR3 coding sequence is TGCAGTGCTAGAGTAGGACTGACTAGTACCTACGAGCAGTACTTC.

V gene TRBV15 combines with J gene TRBJ2-5, with D possibly called TRBD1 or TRBD2 (5 bases each). In germline, CDR1 is LNHNV, CDR2 YYDKDF (reference sequence). The ends were cut back, 5 bases at V and 4 bases at J, with 20 bases in the middle. The CDR3 has 16 residues. This CDR3 is CATSRPGAAKRETQYF. The DNA of the CDR3 is TGTGCCACCAGCCGACCCGGGGCCGCGAAGAGAGAGACCCAGTACTTC. Full variable domain (missing parts from reference TRBV15 and TRBJ2-5): DAMVIQNPRYQVTQFGKPVTLSCSQTLNHNVMYWYQQKSSQAPKLLFHYYDKDFNNEADTPDNFQSRRPNTSFCFLDIRSPGLGDTAMYLCATSRPGAAKRETQYFGPGTRLLVL.

At least ten counts were recorded for this clonotype. This chain joins TRBV6-2 or TRBV6-3 and TRBJ2-3; D not certain. The germline V and J ends were trimmed by 7 bases and 9 bases, with 11 bases remaining between them. The CDR3 has 11 residues. Germline assignment: CDR1 MNHEY and CDR2 SVGEGT. CDR3 amino acids: CASTGKITQYF. CDR3 nucleotide sequence: TGTGCCAGCACAGGCAAGATAACGCAGTATTTT.

This chain links TRBV4-1 with TRBJ2-5, with D unresolved. This CDR3 spans 15 amino acids. CDR1 MGHRA and CDR2 YSYEKL come from the germline V gene. V was trimmed by 0 bases and J by 5 bases, leaving 13 bases between them. Written as DNA, the CDR3 is TGCGCCAGCAGCCAAGAGGTTTCAGGATCGGAGACCCAGTACTTC. Residues: CASSQEVSGSETQYF.

This clonotype is classed as medium-sized. The chain joins TRBV2 to TRBJ1-6; maybe TRBD1 (6 bases). Trimming left V 2 bases short and J 6 bases short, with 14 bases between. Germline V CDR1 and CDR2: SNHLY, FYNNEI. This CDR3 is built from 16 residues. CDR3 in DNA: TGTGCCAGCAGTGAACTCCGGGCAGGGGTTAATTCACCCCTCCACTTT. Protein sequence: CASSELRAGVNSPLHF. The full variable domain, in which reference TRBV2 and TRBJ1-6 provide the parts outside the CDR3, is EPEVTQTPSHQVTQMGQEVILRCVPISNHLYFYWYRQILGQKVEFLVSFYNNEISEKSEIFDDQFSVERPDGSNFTLKIRSTKLEDSAMYFCASSELRAGVNSPLHFGNGTRLTVT.

This clonotype was counted a few times. The chain couples TRBV28 to TRBJ2-3; 15 bases are shared with TRBD2. V was clipped by 2 bases and J by 4 bases; unmatched bases: 1. The CDR3 contains 16 residues. The germline gives CDR1 MDHEN, CDR2 SYDVKM. CDR3 amino acids: CASSLGTSGRPDTQYF. The CDR3 DNA reads TGTGCCAGCAGTTTAGGGACTAGCGGGAGGCCAGATACGCAGTATTTT.

This clonotype was counted at least ten times. The V and J genes are TRBV29-1 and TRBJ2-3; 8 bases match TRBD2. Losses at the gene ends were 7 bases for V and 1 base for J; bases not matched to a gene: 16. Per germline, CDR1 SQVTM and CDR2 ANQGSEA. The CDR3 is made up of 17 amino acids. The CDR3, as DNA: TGCAGCGCTGGAGGAAGCGGGAGAGGTGTAGGCACAGATACGCAGTATTTT. Amino acids: CSAGGSGRGVGTDTQYF.

This clonotype showed up many times. The chain carries TRBV5-6 and TRBJ2-3, with 7 nucleotides matching TRBD1. Germline CDR1 and CDR2: SGHDT and YYEEEE. V gave up 3 bases and J gave up 0 bases; unmatched junction bases: 4. The CDR3 covers 15 residues. For the CDR3, the DNA is TGTGCCAGCAGCTGGGGGACAGCTAGCACAGATACGCAGTATTTT. Its protein is CASSWGTASTDTQYF.

This clonotype was picked up many times. The CDR3: CASSSVQGRAAYEQYF. CDR3 sequence (DNA): TGTGCCAGCAGCTCCGTACAGGGGCGAGCGGCCTACGAGCAGTACTTC. The chain recombines TRBV7-9 with TRBJ2-7; 7 nucleotides align to TRBD1. The CDR3 is 16 residues long. Germline-derived CDR1 and CDR2 are SEHNR and FQNEAQ (reference sequence). V lost 4 bases to trimming and J lost 2 bases; unmatched junction nucleotides: 11.

This clonotype was counted at least ten times. This chain connects TRBV27 to TRBJ1-1, with D uncertain. Deletions cut 0 bases from V and 11 bases from J, with 10 bases between. Germline CDR1 and CDR2: MNHEY and SMNVEV (reference sequence). The CDR3 runs to 12 residues. The DNA for the CDR3 is TGTGCCAGCAGTTTATCAAAGGGTATGGCTTTCTTT. Translated: CASSLSKGMAFF.

In its sample, this clonotype was seen many times. V gene TRBV29-1 combines with J gene TRBJ2-2, with TRBD1 identical over 8 bases. CDR1 is SQVTM, CDR2 ANQGSEA, per germline. J lost 1 base, V lost 7 bases, and 5 bases had no gene match. The CDR3 has 14 amino acids. The CDR3 nucleotides are TGCAGCGGCACAGGACAGGGGAACACCGGGGAGCTGTTTTTT. Translation: CSGTGQGNTGELFF.

The chain is built from TRBV6-1 and TRBJ2-3; D is unclear. The CDR3 is 13 amino acids. Germline values: CDR1 MNHNS, CDR2 SASEGT. V lost 6 bases and J 0 bases, leaving 7 bases between the germline ends. In DNA form, the CDR3 reads TGTGCCAGCAGGGTTGAAAGCACAGATACGCAGTATTTT. Protein sequence: CASRVESTDTQYF.

This clonotype was counted ten times or more. The genes are TRBV7-2 and TRBJ2-5; the match to TRBD2 covers 8 bases. Losses at the gene ends were 3 bases for V and 5 bases for J; bases not matched to a gene: 8. The CDR3 contains 15 residues. The V gene's germline CDR1 is SGHTA and CDR2 FQGNSA. The CDR3 reads CASSFKAGGGETQYF. CDR3 DNA: TGTGCCAGCAGCTTTAAGGCGGGAGGTGGGGAGACCCAGTACTTC.

The sample holds a few counts of this clonotype. The chain couples TRBV30 to TRBJ2-7; perhaps D is TRBD1 or TRBD2 (5 bases each). Germline V gene lookup returns CDR1 GTSNPN and CDR2 SVGIG (reference sequence). The CDR3 sequence is 14 residues long. V shed 2 bases and J shed 8 bases, with 19 bases lying between them. CDR3 bases: TGTGCCTGGAGTCCCGGGGCCCAGCAGGGCCAGCAGTACTTC. It encodes CAWSPGAQQGQQYF.

This clonotype appeared many times. This chain connects TRBV28 to TRBJ2-6; D is uncertain. Trimming took 11 bases from V and 4 from J, leaving 12 bases between them. Germline V CDR1 and CDR2: MDHEN, SYDVKM. This CDR3 region has 13 residues. CDR3 sequence: CASRTPGANVLTF. Here the CDR3 DNA reads TGTGCCTCCCGGACCCCGGGGGCCAACGTCCTGACTTTC.

This clonotype was detected many times. CDR3: CASSFSAERPQETQYF. CDR3 bases: TGTGCCAGCAGTTTTTCAGCTGAGCGGCCTCAAGAGACCCAGTACTTC. V and J are TRBV12-3 or TRBV12-4 and TRBJ2-5; a possible D gene is TRBD2 (5 bases). The CDR3 spans 16 residues. Trimming left V 3 bases short and J 2 bases short, with 16 bases between.

This clonotype was counted many times. V usage is TRBV7-9 and J usage is TRBJ2-3, with a tentative D call TRBD2 (5 bases). The CDR3 sequence is 14 residues long. The V end was cut by 3 bases, the J end by 6 bases, with 13 bases between. CDR1 is SEHNR and CDR2 is FQNEAQ in the germline V gene (reference sequence). CDR3 residues: CASSFTGFGDTQYF. The CDR3 region has the DNA TGTGCCAGCAGCTTTACGGGGTTTGGGGATACGCAGTATTTT.